This T cell receptor beta chain was documented in a study of T cell responses to AZD1222 COVID-19 vaccine. Points from the study as a whole: The CD4 TCRs associated with vaccination extended across spike and predominated at 160-218 and 743-854.

On this clone itself: The antigen remains undetermined.

Sequencing used immunoSEQ multiplex PCR; TCRdb keeps in-frame clones, though not all of them. The sample includes about 140,000 clones, about 91% of them seen just once. Germline CDR1 is MDHEN and CDR2 is SYDVKM. Trimming shortened V by 6 bases and J by 5 bases, and 16 bases separated the two germline ends. The CDR3 extends over 14 amino acids. Sequenced material: peripheral blood, taken 28 days after the second AZD1222 dose. This receptor was taken from an adult who received the AZD1222 COVID-19 vaccine. The rearrangement uses TRBV28 and TRBJ1-2, with D uncertain. CDR3 in amino acids: CASRYPVPRYGYTF. In DNA form, the CDR3 reads TGTGCCAGCAGATACCCTGTACCGAGGTATGGCTACACCTTC.